This TCR beta chain came from a study of T-cell reconstitution after alpha-beta-depleted transplantation in children. The study's findings and limits: Elevated TCRbeta diversity at day 60 was traced, in some patients, to surviving recipient T cells and thymic progenitors. Reported findings indicate that, about two months after transplant, alpha-beta T cells came from several hundred expanded clones, which were derived from non-depleted graft cells. It was newly produced T cells that mostly accounted for T-cell counts and diversity one year after transplant.

Ten or more counts support this clonotype. As yet, its antigen is unknown. The authors prepared the TCRbeta library with unique molecular identifiers. TCRdb fed the PCR reads into MiXCR, producing one record per CDR3 protein. The table records approximately 800,000 distinct CDR3 sequences, less than 20% of them present only once. Per germline, CDR1 SGHRS and CDR2 YFSETQ. The CDR3 consists of 15 residues. Trimming pared 2 bases from V and 3 bases from J, leaving 13 bases between. The TCR was taken from a male patient aged 10 to 17 who had a stem cell transplant for acute lymphoblastic leukemia, so the T cells may come from the graft donor. J is TRBJ2-3 and V is TRBV5-1; D is unresolved. The sample was PBMCs, mostly from graft donor cells, taken 360 days after TCRalphabeta/CD19-depleted stem cell transplant. The CDR3 is CASSLDDGPTDTQYF. For the CDR3, the DNA is TGCGCCAGCAGCTTAGATGACGGCCCGACAGATACGCAGTATTTT. The variable domain in full, with the rest retrieved from reference TRBV5-1 and TRBJ2-3, is KAGVTQTPRYLIKTRGQQVTLSCSPISGHRSVSWYQQTPGQGLQFLFEYFSETQRNKGNFPGRFSGRQFSNSRSEMNVSTLELGDSALYLCASSLDDGPTDTQYFGPGTRLTVL.